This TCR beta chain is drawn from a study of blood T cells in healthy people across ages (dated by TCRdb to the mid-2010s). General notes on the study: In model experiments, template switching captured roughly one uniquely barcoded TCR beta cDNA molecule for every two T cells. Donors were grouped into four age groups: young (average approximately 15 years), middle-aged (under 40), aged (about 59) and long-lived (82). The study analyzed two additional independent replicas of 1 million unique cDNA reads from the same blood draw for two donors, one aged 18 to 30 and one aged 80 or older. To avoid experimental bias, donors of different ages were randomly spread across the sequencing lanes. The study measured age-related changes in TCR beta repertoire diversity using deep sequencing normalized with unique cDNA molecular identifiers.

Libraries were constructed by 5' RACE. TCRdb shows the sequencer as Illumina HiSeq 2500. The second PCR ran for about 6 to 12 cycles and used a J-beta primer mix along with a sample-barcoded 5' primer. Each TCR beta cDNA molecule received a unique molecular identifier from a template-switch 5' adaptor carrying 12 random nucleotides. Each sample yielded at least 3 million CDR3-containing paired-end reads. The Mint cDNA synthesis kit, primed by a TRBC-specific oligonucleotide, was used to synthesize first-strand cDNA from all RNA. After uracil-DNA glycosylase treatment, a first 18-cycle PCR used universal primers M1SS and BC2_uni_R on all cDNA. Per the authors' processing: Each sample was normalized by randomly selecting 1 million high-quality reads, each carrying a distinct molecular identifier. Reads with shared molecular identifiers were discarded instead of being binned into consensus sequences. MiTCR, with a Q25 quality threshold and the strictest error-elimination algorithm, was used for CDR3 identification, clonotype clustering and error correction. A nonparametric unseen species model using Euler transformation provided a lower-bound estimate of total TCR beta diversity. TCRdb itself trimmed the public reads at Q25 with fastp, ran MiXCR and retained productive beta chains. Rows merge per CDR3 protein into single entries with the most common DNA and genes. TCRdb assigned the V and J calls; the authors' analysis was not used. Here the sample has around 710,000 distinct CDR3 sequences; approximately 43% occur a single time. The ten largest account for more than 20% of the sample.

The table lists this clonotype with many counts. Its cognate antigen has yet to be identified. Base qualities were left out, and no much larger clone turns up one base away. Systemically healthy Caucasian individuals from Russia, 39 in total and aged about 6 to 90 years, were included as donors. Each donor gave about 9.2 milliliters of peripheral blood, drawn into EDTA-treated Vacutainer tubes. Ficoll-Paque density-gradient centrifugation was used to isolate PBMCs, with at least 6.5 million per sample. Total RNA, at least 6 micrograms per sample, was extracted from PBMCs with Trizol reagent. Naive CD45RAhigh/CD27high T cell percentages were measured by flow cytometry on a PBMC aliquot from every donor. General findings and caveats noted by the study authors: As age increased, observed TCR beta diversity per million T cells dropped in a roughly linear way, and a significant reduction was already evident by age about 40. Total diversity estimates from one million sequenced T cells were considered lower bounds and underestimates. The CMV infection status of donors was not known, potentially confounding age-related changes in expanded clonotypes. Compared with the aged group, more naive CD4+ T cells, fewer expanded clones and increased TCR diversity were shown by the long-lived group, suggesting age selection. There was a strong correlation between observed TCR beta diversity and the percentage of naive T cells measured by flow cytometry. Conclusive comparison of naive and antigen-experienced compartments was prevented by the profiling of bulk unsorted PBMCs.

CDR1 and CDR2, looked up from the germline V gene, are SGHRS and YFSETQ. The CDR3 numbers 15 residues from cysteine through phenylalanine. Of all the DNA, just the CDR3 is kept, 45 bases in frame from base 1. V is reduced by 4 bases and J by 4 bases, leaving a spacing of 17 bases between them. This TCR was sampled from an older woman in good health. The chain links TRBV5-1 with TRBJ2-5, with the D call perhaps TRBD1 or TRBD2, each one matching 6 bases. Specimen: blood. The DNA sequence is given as TGCGCCAGCAGCCTGGCGCCTCCGGGGGCAGAGACCCAGTACTTC. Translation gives CASSLAPPGAETQYF.